The 21 T cell receptor beta chains below come from one sample, sequenced in a study of CD8+ T cells in alopecia areata. RNA extraction and reverse transcription yielded cDNA as sequencing template. Using immunoSEQ multiplex PCR, the repertoire was profiled, and TCRdb retains in-frame clones only, with some absent. The table shows 250,000 or so clones, with roughly 69% occurring only once. The material was CD4+ T cells sorted from blood, obtained at week 0. The receptors were sampled from a human donor with alopecia areata.

This chain connects TRBV29-1 to TRBJ1-2, with a possible D match to TRBD1 (5 bases). Germline CDR1 and CDR2: SQVTM and ANQGSEA. Deletions cut 4 bases from V and 0 bases from J, with 15 bases between. CDR3 size: 15 residues. This chain's CDR3 is CSVVTASSSNYGYTF. The CDR3 region has the DNA TGCAGCGTTGTGACAGCGTCCTCTTCTAACTATGGCTACACCTTC.

The chain has TRBV18 and TRBJ2-5; D unresolved. V was cut by 0 bases and J by 5 bases, with 10 bases left in between. The V gene's germline CDR1 is KGHSH and CDR2 LQKENI. The length of the CDR3 is 14 residues. This CDR3 reads CASSPPWDRETQYF. DNA of the CDR3: TGTGCCAGCTCACCACCGTGGGATAGGGAGACCCAGTACTTC.

This clone was counted once. V and J are TRBV30 and TRBJ1-1; TRBD1 might be the D (5 bases). Trimming stripped 2 bases from V and 5 bases from J, with 12 bases between. This CDR3 has 13 residues. CDR1 is GTSNPN, CDR2 SVGIG, per germline (reference sequence). This CDR3 reads CAWSPDISTEAFF. DNA of the CDR3: TGTGCCTGGAGTCCGGACATCTCGACTGAAGCTTTCTTT.

The chain combines TRBV11-2 with TRBJ2-2; D remains ambiguous. The CDR3 sequence is 12 residues long. The germline CDR1 and CDR2 sequences are SGHAT and FQNNGV. Between the trimmed V and J ends, which lost 2 bases and 7 bases, there was a span of 5 bases. DNA of the CDR3: TGTGCCAGCAGCTTATTCTTCGGGGAGCTGTTTTTT. Translating gives CASSLFFGELFF. The full variable domain, completed using reference TRBV11-2 and TRBJ2-2, is EAGVAQSPRYKIIEKRQSVAFWCNPISGHATLYWYQQILGQGPKLLIQFQNNGVVDDSQLPKDRFSAERLKGVDSTLKIQPAKLEDSAVYLCASSLFFGELFFGEGSRLTVL.

The chain employs TRBV9 and TRBJ2-1, with D possibly called TRBD1 or TRBD2 (5 bases each). Deletions cut 4 bases from V and 0 bases from J, with 17 bases between. The CDR3 is 17 residues long. From germline, CDR1 is SGDLS and CDR2 YYNGEE. CDR3 DNA: TGTGCCAGCAGCCCCCTCCCCGGGGCCCCCTCCTACAATGAGCAGTTCTTC. As protein: CASSPLPGAPSYNEQFF.

This clone was recorded a few times. The rearrangement links TRBV5-1 to TRBJ2-7, with D perhaps matching TRBD1 (6 bases). In germline, CDR1 is SGHRS, CDR2 YFSETQ. Deletions cut 0 bases from V and 8 bases from J, with 15 bases between. The CDR3 extends over 14 amino acids. This CDR3 is CASSLDMGARQQYF. In DNA form, the CDR3 reads TGCGCCAGCAGCTTGGATATGGGGGCGCGGCAGCAGTACTTC.

The chain combines TRBV10-1 with TRBJ2-1; 8 nucleotides agree with TRBD2. The CDR3 is 16 residues long. Germline CDR1 is WNHNN and CDR2 is SYGVQD (reference sequence). The V and J ends lost 2 bases and 0 bases, in that order; junction bases with no gene match: 3. The CDR3 DNA sequence: TGCGCCAGCAGTGAGGGTAGCGGGGTCTCCTACAATGAGCAGTTCTTC. The encoded protein is CASSEGSGVSYNEQFF.

As concerns this clone: Without the conserved terminal phenylalanine or tryptophan, this CDR3 likely stems from a read error. The gene calls are TRBV6-5 and TRBJ1-1; D remains unclear. CDR1 MNHEY and CDR2 SVGAGI come from the germline V gene. The germline V and J ends were trimmed by 4 bases and 0 bases, with 12 bases remaining between them. The CDR3 totals 15 residues. The CDR3 DNA reads TGTGCCAGCAGTTTGGGCGGGCTTTTGAACACTGAAGCTTTCCTT. Its protein is CASSLGGLLNTEAFL.

This clone has just a few counts. The chain combines TRBV29-1 with TRBJ1-1, with D tentatively TRBD1 (5 bases). Trimming shortened V by 4 bases and J by 1 base, and 16 bases separated the two germline ends. CDR3 length equals 15 residues. Germline-derived CDR1 and CDR2 are SQVTM and ANQGSEA. CDR3 in amino acids: CSVAQGRSRNTEAFF. The CDR3 coding sequence is TGCAGCGTTGCCCAGGGACGTAGTCGGAACACTGAAGCTTTCTTT.

This sequence joins TRBV5-1 and TRBJ2-7; D possibly uses TRBD1 or TRBD2 (5 bases each). The CDR3 is 16 amino acids. V lost 1 base and J lost 0, with 14 bases in between. Germline V gene sequence: CDR1 SGHRS, CDR2 YFSETQ. CDR3 nucleotides: TGCGCCAGCAGCTTGACGAGGGGCCTCGCCTCCTACGAGCAGTACTTC. Translated: CASSLTRGLASYEQYF.

As to this clone: The junction shows a germline mismatch at one end, possibly a read error. V usage is TRBV7-7 and J usage is TRBJ2-5; D is perhaps TRBD1 (6 bases). This CDR3 comprises 15 residues. Germline loops: CDR1 SSHAT, CDR2 FNYEAQ (reference sequence). The CDR3 sequence is CASSPGQGYQETQYF. The DNA of the CDR3 is TGTGCTAGCAGCCCCGGGCAGGGGTACCAAGAGACCCAGTACTTC.

Concerning this clone: Other DNA sequences in the sample encode the same CDR3. The chain recombines TRBV29-1 with TRBJ2-7; 9 bases line up with TRBD1. With 6 bases clipped from V and 4 bases from J, the junction kept 4 bases outside the gene matches. In germline, CDR1 is SQVTM, CDR2 ANQGSEA. The length of the CDR3 is 12 residues. CDR3 loop: CSVRDRAYEQYF. CDR3 in DNA: TGCAGCGTGCGGGACAGGGCTTACGAGCAGTACTTC.

The chain is built from TRBV2 and TRBJ1-5, with a tentative D call TRBD1 (5 bases). Germline assignment: CDR1 SNHLY and CDR2 FYNNEI. Trimming removed 6 bases at V and 7 bases at J, with 16 bases between. This CDR3 contains 14 residues. CDR3 sequence: CASSPGTSGQPQHF. The CDR3 bases are TGTGCCAGCAGCCCCGGGACTTCAGGGCAGCCCCAGCATTTT.

This chain joins TRBV5-1 and TRBJ1-6, with D possibly being TRBD1 (5 bases). Germline lookup yields CDR1 SGHRS and CDR2 YFSETQ. The CDR3 runs to 14 residues. V lost 3 bases and J lost 7, with 11 bases in between. This CDR3 reads CASSSGLTNSPLHF. CDR3 sequence (DNA): TGCGCCAGCAGCTCGGGACTGACGAATTCACCCCTCCACTTT.

The chain is built from TRBV29-1 and TRBJ2-2, with a weak D call TRBD1 (5 bases). V lost 3 bases and J 6 bases, leaving 5 bases between the germline ends. The CDR3 length is 11 residues. Germline lookup yields CDR1 SQVTM and CDR2 ANQGSEA. CDR3 nucleotides: TGCAGCGTTGACAGGGCCGGGGAGCTGTTTTTT. Protein: CSVDRAGELFF.

The V gene is TRBV4-1, the J gene TRBJ2-7; D is unclear. The CDR3 runs to 15 residues. Per germline, CDR1 MGHRA and CDR2 YSYEKL. The germline V and J ends were trimmed by 1 base and 3 bases, with 13 bases remaining between them. The CDR3 loop reads CASSQVGSSGYEQYF. The DNA of the CDR3 is TGCGCCAGCAGCCAAGTGGGGTCGTCGGGCTACGAGCAGTACTTC.

Of note for this clone: Other DNA sequences in the same sample also yield this CDR3. V and J are TRBV6-5 and TRBJ1-6; possible D gene TRBD1, 6 bases. The ends were cut back, 6 bases at V and 7 bases at J, with 7 bases in the middle. CDR3 length equals 12 residues. Looked up from germline, CDR1 is MNHEY and CDR2 is SVGAGI. As DNA, the CDR3 is TGTGCCAGCAGCCAGGGGAATTCACCCCTCCACTTT. Translated, it gives CASSQGNSPLHF.

The rearrangement joins TRBV30 to TRBJ1-2, with D perhaps TRBD1 (5 bases). Per germline, CDR1 GTSNPN and CDR2 SVGIG (reference sequence). CDR3 length: 16 residues. Trimming cost V 0 bases and J 1 base, with 15 bases left between them. In nucleotides, the CDR3 is TGTGCCTGGAGTGTTCGACACAGGACCATTAACTATGGCTACACCTTC. This translates into CAWSVRHRTINYGYTF.

This clone was observed a few times. The J gene is TRBJ2-3, the V gene TRBV18; 15 bases fit TRBD2. V was clipped by 3 bases and J by 2 bases; unmatched bases: 3. This CDR3 contains 17 residues. CDR1 is KGHSH and CDR2 is LQKENI in the germline V gene. The CDR3 reads CASSPGLAGGYTDTQYF. CDR3 nucleotide sequence: TGTGCCAGCTCACCGGGACTAGCGGGGGGATACACAGATACGCAGTATTTT.

This chain uses TRBV4-2 with TRBJ2-3; TRBD2 matches 10 bases. The CDR3 loop spans 18 amino acids. The germline V gene has CDR1 LGHNA and CDR2 YNFKEQ. Unmatched junction bases numbered 6, after V lost 0 bases and J lost 0 bases. CDR3 in amino acids: CASSQDAAGGTSTDTQYF. The CDR3 coding sequence is TGTGCCAGCAGCCAAGATGCAGCGGGGGGGACTAGCACAGATACGCAGTATTTT.

V is TRBV30 and J is TRBJ2-7; a possible D gene is TRBD1 (5 bases). Germline values: CDR1 GTSNPN, CDR2 SVGIG (reference sequence). The CDR3 is 12 amino acids. Trimming shortened V by 3 bases and J by 6 bases, and 12 bases separated the two germline ends. CDR3 in DNA: TGTGCCTGGAGCAGGGAAATGACCGAGCAGTACTTC. Amino acid sequence: CAWSREMTEQYF.